This TCR beta chain comes out of a study of blood T cell repertoires in COVID-19. Overall study context: PBMCs, B-cell-depleted T cells, or T cells were the source of the cDNA or gDNA that made up the material.

Germline lookup yields CDR1 LNHDA and CDR2 SQIVND (reference sequence). This CDR3 comprises 12 residues. Deletions cut 3 bases from V and 5 bases from J, with 7 bases between. Per the original methods: For nucleated cells, counts were estimated from reference gene primer amplification. The protocol was immunoSEQ multiplex PCR, while the TCRdb copy is restricted to in-frame clones and leaves out a portion. V and J calls and clone size are copied from that table; D and trimming were computed from the DNA. The sample has approximately 300,000 clones; approximately 86% are singletons. J is TRBJ1-2 and V is TRBV19; TRBD1 is a possible D gene (6 bases). The sequenced sample was peripheral blood. The source of this sequence is a woman in her 50s with active or convalescent COVID-19. CDR3 region: CASSIRGYGYTF. The CDR3 DNA is TGTGCCAGTAGTATTAGGGGGTATGGCTACACCTTC.